The clone carrying this TCR beta chain appeared a few times. What it binds is not known. This entry belongs to a study of blood T cells in healthy people across ages. The second PCR ran about 7 to 12 cycles with a sample-barcoded 5' primer and J-beta primers. MiXCR, applied by TCRdb to the 5' RACE reads, yields one record per CDR3 protein. This table holds hundreds of thousands of distinct CDR3 sequences, about half found once. Study-level results: Older age coincided with a roughly linear decline in TCR beta diversity per million T cells.

CDR3 length: 14 residues. V was trimmed by 4 bases and J by 5 bases, leaving 13 bases between them. The germline gives CDR1 SGDLS, CDR2 YYNGEE. The sample was blood. The V call is TRBV9, the J call TRBJ2-1; D is undetermined. This TCR came from a woman aged 55-69 years in good health. The CDR3 is CASSPGAYHNEQFF. The CDR3 DNA reads TGTGCCAGCAGCCCCGGTGCCTACCACAATGAGCAGTTCTTC.